The clone carrying this T cell receptor beta chain turned up a few times. Its antigen is still unknown. None of the donors, who were healthy HIV-negative adults, had recently had acute infections or vaccinations. J gave up 4 bases and V 1 base, and 3 bases lay outside the gene matches. Germline V lookup: CDR1 SGHVS, CDR2 FQNEAQ. This CDR3 contains 15 residues. The sample belongs to a study of shared clonotypes between healthy human individuals. Study observations and caveats: Richness estimates generally favored naive over memory subsets.

Sequencing was performed with immunoSEQ multiplex PCR; in TCRdb, only in-frame clones are kept and a portion is missing. The table includes 300,000 or so clones, around 67% detected once. The V and J genes are TRBV7-8 and TRBJ1-5; 8 nucleotides agree with TRBD1. The sample was memory CD4+ T cells sorted from blood. This sample's subset: CD45RA-negative fraction. This clonotype was sampled from a man younger than 45 in good health. Written as DNA, the CDR3 is TGTGCCAGCAGCTTAGACTGGACAGGGAATCAGCCCCAGCATTTT. Translated: CASSLDWTGNQPQHF.